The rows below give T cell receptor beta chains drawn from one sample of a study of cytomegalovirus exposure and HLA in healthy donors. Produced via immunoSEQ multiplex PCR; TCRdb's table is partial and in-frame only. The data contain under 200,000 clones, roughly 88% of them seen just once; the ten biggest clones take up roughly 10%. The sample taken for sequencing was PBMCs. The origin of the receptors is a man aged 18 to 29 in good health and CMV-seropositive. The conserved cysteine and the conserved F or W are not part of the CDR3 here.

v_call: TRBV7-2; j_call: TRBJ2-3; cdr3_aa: ASSLQGSDTQY
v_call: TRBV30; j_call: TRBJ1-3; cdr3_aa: AAGVSGNTIY
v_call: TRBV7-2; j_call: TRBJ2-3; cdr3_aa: ATIAGGRRTQY
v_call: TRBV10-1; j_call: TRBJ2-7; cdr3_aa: ASSEGTGETYEQY
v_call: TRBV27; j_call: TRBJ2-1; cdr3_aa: ASSEGGSYNEQF
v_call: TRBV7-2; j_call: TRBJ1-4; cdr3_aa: ASSQGGLNEKLF
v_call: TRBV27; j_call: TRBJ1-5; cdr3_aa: ASSYGAHQPQH
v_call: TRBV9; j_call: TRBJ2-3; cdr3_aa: ASSAPGLAGETQY
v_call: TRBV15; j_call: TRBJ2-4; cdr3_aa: ATSGTGVKNIQY
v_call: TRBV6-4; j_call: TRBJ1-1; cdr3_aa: ASSDPDYRETEAF
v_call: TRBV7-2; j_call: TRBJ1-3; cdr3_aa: ASSPEGQGITGNTIY
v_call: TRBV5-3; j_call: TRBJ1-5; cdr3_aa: ARSFCDRGNSNQPQH
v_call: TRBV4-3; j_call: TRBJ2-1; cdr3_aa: ASSQEPKSASDHNEQF
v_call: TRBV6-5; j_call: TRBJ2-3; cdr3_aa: ASSPGTSGGDTQY
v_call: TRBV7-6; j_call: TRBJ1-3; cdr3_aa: ASTPGQGNTIY
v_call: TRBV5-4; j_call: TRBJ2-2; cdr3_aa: ASSFDSNTGELF
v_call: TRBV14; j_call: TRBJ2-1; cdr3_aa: ASSQAAGANNEQF
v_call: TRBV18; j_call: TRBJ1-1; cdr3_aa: ASSPYRDEAF
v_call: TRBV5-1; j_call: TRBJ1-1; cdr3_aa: ASSWGGQGVSEAF
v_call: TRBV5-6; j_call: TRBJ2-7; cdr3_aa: ASSLAGQGNHEQY
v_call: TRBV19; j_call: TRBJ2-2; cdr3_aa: ASSISVGSGELF
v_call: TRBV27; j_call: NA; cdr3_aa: ASSLGRGVYEQY
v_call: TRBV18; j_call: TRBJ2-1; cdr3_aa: ASSPFPEHEQF
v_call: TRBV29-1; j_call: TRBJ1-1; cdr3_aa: SVAQTGGAGEAF
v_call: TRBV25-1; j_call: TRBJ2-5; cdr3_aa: ASSEYWGEGETQY
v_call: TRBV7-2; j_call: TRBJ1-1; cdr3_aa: ASSSQGGGTEAF
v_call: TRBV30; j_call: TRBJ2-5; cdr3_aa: AWSVILAGGAQY
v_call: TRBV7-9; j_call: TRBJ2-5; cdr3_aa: ASSLMLAGASETQY
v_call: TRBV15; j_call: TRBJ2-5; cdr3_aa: ATSRSLAVLQETQY
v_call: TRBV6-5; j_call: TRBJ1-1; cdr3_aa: ASSKRVPGTEAF
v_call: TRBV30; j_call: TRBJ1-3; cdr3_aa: AWSGTVNSGNTIY
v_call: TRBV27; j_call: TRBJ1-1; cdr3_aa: ASSITGWTEAF
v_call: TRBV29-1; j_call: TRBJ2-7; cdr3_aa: SVESQANYEQY
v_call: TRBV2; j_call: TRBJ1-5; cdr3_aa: ASRRPGQGALNNQPQH
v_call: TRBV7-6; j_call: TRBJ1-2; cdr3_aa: ASSRDIQGGPYGYT
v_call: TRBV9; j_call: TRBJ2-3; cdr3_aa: ASSVGAGGPSTDTQY
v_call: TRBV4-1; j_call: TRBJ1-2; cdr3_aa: ASSHPRAESVYGYT
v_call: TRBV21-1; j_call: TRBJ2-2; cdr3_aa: ASSLAGEHTGELF
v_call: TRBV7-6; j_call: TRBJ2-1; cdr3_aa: ASSLERAGEGYNEQF
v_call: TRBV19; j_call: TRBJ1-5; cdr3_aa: ASSRGRDQPQH
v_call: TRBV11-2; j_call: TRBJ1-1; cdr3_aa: ASSLVGTGNTEAF
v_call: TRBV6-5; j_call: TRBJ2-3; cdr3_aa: ASSSTRVGTDTQY
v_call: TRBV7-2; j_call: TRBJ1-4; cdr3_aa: ASSLAGGNEKLF
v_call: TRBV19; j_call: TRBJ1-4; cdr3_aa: ASSRTQGFNEKLF
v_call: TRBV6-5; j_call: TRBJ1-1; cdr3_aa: ASRQGARNTEAF
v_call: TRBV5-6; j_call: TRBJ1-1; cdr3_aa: ASSLDRDTEAF
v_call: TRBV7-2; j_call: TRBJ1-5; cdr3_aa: ASSLMGAQPQH
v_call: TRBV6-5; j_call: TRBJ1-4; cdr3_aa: ASSSSGQLRKLF
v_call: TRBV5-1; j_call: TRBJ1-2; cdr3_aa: ASSHDRAEYGYT
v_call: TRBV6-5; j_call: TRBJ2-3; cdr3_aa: ANSYSGQGPDTQY